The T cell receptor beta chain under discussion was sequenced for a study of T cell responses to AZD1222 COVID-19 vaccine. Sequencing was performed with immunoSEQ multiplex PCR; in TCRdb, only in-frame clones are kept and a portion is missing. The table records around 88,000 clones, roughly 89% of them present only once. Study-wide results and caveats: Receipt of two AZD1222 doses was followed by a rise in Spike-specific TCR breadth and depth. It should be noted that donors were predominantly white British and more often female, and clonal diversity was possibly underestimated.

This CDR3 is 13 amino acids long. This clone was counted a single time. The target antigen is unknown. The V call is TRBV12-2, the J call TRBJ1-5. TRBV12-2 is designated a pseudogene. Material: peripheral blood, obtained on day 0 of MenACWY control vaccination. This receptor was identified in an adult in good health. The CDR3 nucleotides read TGTGCAAGTCGCCGGGTGGAGGATCAGCCCCAGCATTTT. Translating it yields CASRRVEDQPQHF.